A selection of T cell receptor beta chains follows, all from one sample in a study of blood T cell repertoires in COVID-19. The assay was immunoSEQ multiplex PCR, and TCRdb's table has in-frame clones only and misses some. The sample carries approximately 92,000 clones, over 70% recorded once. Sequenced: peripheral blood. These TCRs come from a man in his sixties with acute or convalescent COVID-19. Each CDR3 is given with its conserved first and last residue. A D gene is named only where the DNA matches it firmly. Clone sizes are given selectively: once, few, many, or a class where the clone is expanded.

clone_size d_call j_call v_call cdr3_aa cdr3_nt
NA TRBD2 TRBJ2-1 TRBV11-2 CASSLDRTSVYNEQFF TGTGCCAGCAGCTTAGATAGGACTAGCGTATACAATGAGCAGTTCTTC
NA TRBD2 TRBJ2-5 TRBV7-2 CASSLVFAGPGTRQQTQYF TGTGCCAGCAGCTTAGTTTTCGCGGGGCCAGGGACTAGGCAACAGACCCAGTACTTC
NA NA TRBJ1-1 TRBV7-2 CASSLGSVLEAFF TGTGCCAGCAGCTTAGGTTCGGTATTAGAAGCTTTCTTT
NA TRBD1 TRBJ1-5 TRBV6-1 CASSETDRAQHF TGTGCCAGCAGTGAGACGGACAGGGCCCAGCATTTT
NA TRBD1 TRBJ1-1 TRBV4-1 CASSLDRGRMNTEAFF TGCGCCAGCAGCCTGGACAGGGGGAGAATGAACACTGAAGCTTTCTTT
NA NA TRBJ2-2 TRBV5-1 CASSLGGTGVAGELFF TGCGCCAGCAGCTTAGGAGGGACGGGAGTAGCCGGGGAGCTGTTTTTT
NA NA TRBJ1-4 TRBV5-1 CASSSRDTHNEKLFF TGCGCCAGCAGCTCCCGGGACACCCATAATGAAAAACTGTTTTTT
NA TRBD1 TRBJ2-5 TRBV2 CAGGTGGETQYF TGTGCCGGCGGGACAGGGGGCGAGACCCAGTACTTC
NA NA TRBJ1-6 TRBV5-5 CASSLGGLVNSPLHF TGTGCCAGCAGCTTGGGAGGGCTTGTAAATTCACCCCTCCACTTT
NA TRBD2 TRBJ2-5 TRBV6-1 CANGEGGRPETQYF TGTGCCAACGGTGAAGGCGGGAGGCCCGAGACCCAGTACTTC
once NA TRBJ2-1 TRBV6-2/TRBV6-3 CASSTFSSYNEQFF TGTGCCAGCAGCACGTTCAGCTCCTACAATGAGCAGTTCTTC
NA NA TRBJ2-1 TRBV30 CAWSGWAGNSLNEQFF TGTGCCTGGAGTGGATGGGCGGGAAACTCCCTGAATGAGCAGTTCTTC
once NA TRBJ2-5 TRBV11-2 CASSLVISQETQYF TGTGCCAGCAGCTTAGTAATTTCCCAAGAGACCCAGTACTTC
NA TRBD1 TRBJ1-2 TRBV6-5 CASTDRVNYGYTF TGTGCCAGCACCGACAGGGTTAACTATGGCTACACCTTC
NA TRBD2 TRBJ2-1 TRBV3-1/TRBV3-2 CASSHARGYEQFF TGTGCCAGCAGCCATGCGCGGGGGTATGAGCAGTTCTTC
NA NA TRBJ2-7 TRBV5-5 CASSFFTGTVLTEQYF TGTGCCAGCAGCTTTTTCACCGGGACTGTGTTGACCGAGCAGTACTTC
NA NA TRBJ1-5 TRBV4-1 CASSPEAPGNSNQPQHF TGCGCCAGCAGCCCCGAGGCCCCAGGGAATAGCAATCAGCCCCAGCATTTT
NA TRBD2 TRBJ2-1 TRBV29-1 CSAGSGGDNEQFF TGCAGCGCTGGCAGCGGGGGGGACAATGAGCAGTTCTTC
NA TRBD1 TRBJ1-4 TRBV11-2 CASSQGQGEEKLFF TGTGCCAGCAGCCAAGGACAGGGGGAGGAAAAACTGTTTTTT
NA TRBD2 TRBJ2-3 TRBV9 CASSTGSGGADTQYF TGTGCCAGCAGCACCGGGAGCGGGGGGGCAGATACGCAGTATTTT
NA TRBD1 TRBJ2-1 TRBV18 CASSPGQGLFDEQFF TGTGCCAGCTCACCAGGACAGGGTCTATTCGATGAGCAGTTCTTC
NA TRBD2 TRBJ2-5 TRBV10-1 CASSDGGRAAVETQYF TGCGCCAGCAGTGATGGCGGGAGGGCCGCAGTGGAGACCCAGTACTTC
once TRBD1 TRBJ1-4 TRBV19 CASSPRTGGDEKLFF TGTGCCAGTAGTCCTCGGACAGGGGGGGATGAAAAACTGTTTTTT
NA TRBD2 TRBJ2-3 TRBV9 CASSTQGTSALSKQYF TGTGCCAGCAGCACCCAAGGGACTAGCGCCCTTTCTAAGCAGTATTTT
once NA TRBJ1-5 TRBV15 CATSRVAENQPQHF TGTGCCACCAGCAGAGTAGCAGAAAATCAGCCCCAGCATTTT
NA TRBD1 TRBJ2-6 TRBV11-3 CASRPGQGATGANVLTF TGTGCCAGCAGACCTGGACAGGGGGCCACTGGGGCCAACGTCCTGACTTTC
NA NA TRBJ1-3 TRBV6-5 CASSLEGPSGNTIYF TGTGCCAGCTCTTTGGAGGGGCCCTCTGGAAACACCATATATTTT
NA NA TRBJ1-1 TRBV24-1 CATSEGQRTEAFF TGTGCCACCAGCGAAGGACAGCGCACTGAAGCTTTCTTT
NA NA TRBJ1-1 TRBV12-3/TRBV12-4 CASSGPDTEAFF TGTGCCAGCAGTGGGCCGGACACTGAAGCTTTCTTT
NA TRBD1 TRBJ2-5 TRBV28 CASTRQGRETQYF TGTGCCAGCACTAGACAGGGGAGGGAGACCCAGTACTTC
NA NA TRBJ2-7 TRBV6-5 CASRGLFYEQYF TGTGCCAGCAGGGGACTCTTTTACGAGCAGTACTTC
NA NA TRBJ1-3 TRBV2 CASSEGTGNTIYF TGTGCCAGCAGTGAGGGGACAGGAAACACCATATATTTT
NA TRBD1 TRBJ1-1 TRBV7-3 CASSTAGGNTEAFF TGTGCCAGCAGCACCGCAGGGGGGAACACTGAAGCTTTCTTT
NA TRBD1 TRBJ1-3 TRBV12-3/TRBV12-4 CAGRGQGLDTIYF TGTGCCGGAAGGGGACAGGGTCTAGACACCATATATTTT
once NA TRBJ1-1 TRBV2 CASLGIDNTEAFF TGTGCCAGTCTCGGGATCGACAACACTGAAGCTTTCTTT
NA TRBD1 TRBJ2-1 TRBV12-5 CASGAQTGVEQFF TGTGCTAGTGGTGCTCAAACAGGGGTTGAGCAGTTCTTC
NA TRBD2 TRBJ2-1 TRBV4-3 CASSQDTSGRYNEQFF TGCGCCAGCAGCCAAGATACTAGCGGGAGATACAATGAGCAGTTCTTC
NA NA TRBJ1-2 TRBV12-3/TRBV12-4 CASRDSGYGYTF TGTGCCAGCAGGGACAGCGGCTATGGCTACACCTTC
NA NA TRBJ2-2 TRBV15 CATSNPESGELFF TGTGCCACCAGCAACCCTGAGTCCGGGGAGCTGTTTTTT